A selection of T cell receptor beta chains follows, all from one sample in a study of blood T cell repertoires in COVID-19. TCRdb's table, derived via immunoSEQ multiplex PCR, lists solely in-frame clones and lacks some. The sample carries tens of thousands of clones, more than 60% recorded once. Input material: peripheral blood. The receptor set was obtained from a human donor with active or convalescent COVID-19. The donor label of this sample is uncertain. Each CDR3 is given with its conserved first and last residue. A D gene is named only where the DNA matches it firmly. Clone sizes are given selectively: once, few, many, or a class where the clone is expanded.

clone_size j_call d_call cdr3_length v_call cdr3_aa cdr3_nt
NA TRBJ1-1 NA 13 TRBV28 CASNQGGNTEAFF TGTGCCAGTAACCAAGGGGGGAACACTGAAGCTTTCTTT
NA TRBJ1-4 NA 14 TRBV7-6 CASSFLDSGEKLFF TGTGCCAGCAGCTTCCTGGACAGCGGTGAAAAACTGTTTTTT
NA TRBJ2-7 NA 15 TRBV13 CASSQTGGRSYEQYF TGTGCCAGCAGCCAAACGGGGGGCCGCTCCTACGAGCAGTACTTC
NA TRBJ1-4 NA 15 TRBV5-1 CASSLAEGSGEKLFF TGCGCCAGCAGCCTGGCGGAGGGTTCGGGAGAAAAACTGTTTTTT
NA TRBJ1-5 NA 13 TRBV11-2 CASSFERSQPQHF TGTGCCAGCAGCTTTGAGAGAAGTCAGCCCCAGCATTTT
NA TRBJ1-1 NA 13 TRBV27 CASRRTGDTEAFF TGTGCCAGCAGGCGGACGGGAGACACTGAAGCTTTCTTT
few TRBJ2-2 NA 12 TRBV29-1 CSVRIGGGKLFF TGCAGCGTCCGCATAGGGGGGGGGAAGCTGTTTTTT
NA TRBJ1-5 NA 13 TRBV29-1 CSVVSGRNQPQHF TGCAGCGTTGTAAGCGGGCGCAATCAGCCCCAGCATTTT
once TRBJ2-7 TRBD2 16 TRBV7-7 CASSLGPGGPPGEQYF TGTGCCAGCAGCTTAGGTCCGGGAGGCCCGCCGGGGGAGCAGTACTTC
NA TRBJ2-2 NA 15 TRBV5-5 CASSLQGRSTGELFF TGTGCCAGCAGCTTGCAGGGGCGGAGCACCGGGGAGCTGTTTTTT
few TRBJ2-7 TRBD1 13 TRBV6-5 CASSWGRGIEQYF TGTGCCAGCAGTTGGGGCAGGGGGATCGAGCAGTACTTC
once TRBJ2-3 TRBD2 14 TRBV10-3 CAISGRGSGDTQYF TGTGCCATCAGTGGGCGCGGGAGTGGAGATACGCAGTATTTT
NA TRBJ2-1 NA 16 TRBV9 CASSVGGGMSYNEQFF TGTGCCAGCAGCGTAGGTGGCGGGATGTCCTACAATGAGCAGTTCTTC
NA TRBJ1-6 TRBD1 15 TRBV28 CASSYRTGADSPLHF TGTGCCAGCAGTTACCGGACAGGGGCAGATTCACCCCTCCACTTT
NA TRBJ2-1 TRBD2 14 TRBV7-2 CASSLSRDYSEQFF TGTGCCAGCAGCTTGTCCCGGGACTACTCTGAGCAGTTCTTC
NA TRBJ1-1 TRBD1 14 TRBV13 CASSSGQENTEAFF TGTGCCAGCAGCTCGGGACAGGAGAACACTGAAGCTTTCTTT
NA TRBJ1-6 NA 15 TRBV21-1 CASSKPGLGNSPLHF TGTGCCAGCAGCAAACCGGGTTTGGGTAATTCACCCCTCCACTTT
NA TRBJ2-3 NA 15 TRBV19 CASREGGGRLDTQYF TGTGCCAGTAGAGAGGGAGGGGGGCGTCTAGATACGCAGTATTTT
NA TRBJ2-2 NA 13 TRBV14 CASSQDLTGELFF TGTGCCAGCAGCCAAGATCTCACCGGGGAGCTGTTTTTT
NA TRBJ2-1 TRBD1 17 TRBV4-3 CASSLLTGNTPYNEQFF TGCGCCAGCAGCCTACTGACAGGGAATACTCCCTACAATGAGCAGTTCTTC
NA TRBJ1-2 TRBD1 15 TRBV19 CASSISPGGGYGYTF TGTGCCAGTAGTATATCTCCAGGGGGCGGCTATGGCTACACCTTC
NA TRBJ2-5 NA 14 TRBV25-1 CASYPLAERETQYF TGTGCCAGCTACCCCCTCGCGGAGCGAGAGACCCAGTACTTC
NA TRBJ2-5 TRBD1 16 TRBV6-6 CASSSAGQGVMETQYF TGTGCCAGCAGTTCGGCGGGACAGGGGGTTATGGAGACCCAGTACTTC